Shown below are 20 T cell receptor beta chains from a single sample sequenced in a study of long-term antiretroviral therapy in people with HIV. At survey level, the immunoSEQ assay was run in its v3.0 version. The assay was immunoSEQ multiplex PCR, and TCRdb's table has in-frame clones only and misses some. The sample lists approximately 24,000 clones, roughly 82% occurring once. The sequenced sample was unsorted PBMCs, obtained 1.1 years before starting antiretroviral therapy. These receptors were obtained from a woman aged 25 to 39 with HIV.

The gene calls are TRBV30 and TRBJ2-1; TRBD2 might be the D (5 bases). Trimming removed 0 bases from V and 14 bases from J, with 14 bases in between. The CDR3 sequence is 12 residues long. Germline assignment: CDR1 GTSNPN and CDR2 SVGIG (reference sequence). CDR3 sequence (DNA): TGTGCCTGGAGTGTGGTCGGCGGGTGGAAGTTCTTC. Protein sequence: CAWSVVGGWKFF.

The V gene is TRBV21-1, the J gene TRBJ2-4. TRBV21-1 is an annotated pseudogene. This CDR3 is built from 17 residues. The CDR3 DNA reads as TGTGCCAGCAGCAAACCCGGGCGTAGGTTAGCCAAAAACATTCAGTACTTC. Translation: CASSKPGRRLAKNIQYF.

The chain combines TRBV19 with TRBJ1-2; 7 nucleotides line up with TRBD1. Unmatched junction bases numbered 4, after V lost 5 bases and J lost 4 bases. Per germline, CDR1 LNHDA and CDR2 SQIVND (reference sequence). The CDR3 runs to 13 residues. CDR3 sequence reads: CASSANRGYGYTF. The CDR3 coding sequence is TGTGCCAGTAGTGCTAACAGGGGCTATGGCTACACCTTC.

This clone was counted a few times. V is TRBV4-2 and J is TRBJ1-5; D unresolved. V was shortened by 3 bases and J by 3 bases, with 12 bases between the two germline ends. The CDR3 spans 15 residues. In germline, CDR1 is LGHNA, CDR2 YNFKEQ. In DNA form, the CDR3 reads TGTGCCAGCAGCCAGGCGGGGAGTTCCAATCAGCCCCAGCATTTT. Protein sequence: CASSQAGSSNQPQHF.

Only a few counts were recorded for this clone. The V gene is TRBV5-4, the J gene TRBJ2-2, with D uncertain. The CDR3 extends over 13 amino acids. Per the germline V gene, CDR1 is SGHNT and CDR2 is YYREEE (reference sequence). V lost 5 bases to trimming and J lost 7 bases, with 12 bases between them. CDR3 nucleotide sequence: TGTGCCAGCAGTTCAGTAGAAGGCGGGGAGCTGTTTTTT. It encodes CASSSVEGGELFF.

J is TRBJ2-2 and V is TRBV6-1; 8 bases map to TRBD2. The V gene end was trimmed by 6 bases and the J gene end by 6 bases; junction bases not matched to a gene: 6. This CDR3 region has 14 residues. Germline V gene data show CDR1 as MNHNS and CDR2 as SASEGT. CDR3 DNA: TGTGCCAGCAGATCCGGACTAGCCGCCGGGGAGCTGTTTTTT. It is translated as CASRSGLAAGELFF.

This chain links TRBV2 with TRBJ1-2; weak D call: TRBD1 (5 bases). V was pared by 4 bases and J by 6 bases, with 12 bases between. CDR1 and CDR2 (germline): SNHLY, FYNNEI. The CDR3 runs to 13 residues. The CDR3 sequence: CASSVLQGNGYTF. In DNA form, the CDR3 reads TGTGCCAGCAGTGTCTTGCAGGGAAATGGCTACACCTTC. Complete variable domain (other parts from reference TRBV2 and TRBJ1-2): EPEVTQTPSHQVTQMGQEVILRCVPISNHLYFYWYRQILGQKVEFLVSFYNNEISEKSEIFDDQFSVERPDGSNFTLKIRSTKLEDSAMYFCASSVLQGNGYTFGSGTRLTVV.

This sequence joins TRBV5-1 and TRBJ2-6; 8 nucleotides align to TRBD2. The CDR3 extends over 17 amino acids. Trimming took 0 bases from V and 0 from J; bases not matched to a gene: 2. Germline loops: CDR1 SGHRS, CDR2 YFSETQ. CDR3 nucleotides: TGCGCCAGCAGCTTGGCGGGGGGGATCTCTGGGGCCAACGTCCTGACTTTC. Encoded protein: CASSLAGGISGANVLTF.

This clone showed up just once. This chain connects TRBV5-1 to TRBJ1-1; 8 bases align to TRBD1. CDR1 and CDR2 (germline): SGHRS, YFSETQ. The CDR3 is made up of 17 amino acids. V lost 5 bases, J lost 4 bases, and 16 bases stayed unmatched. CDR3 sequence: CASRLSGQGRGGTEAFF. CDR3 DNA sequence: TGCGCCAGCAGATTGTCCGGACAGGGACGGGGTGGCACTGAAGCTTTCTTT.

The chain recombines TRBV5-1 with TRBJ2-3, with 7 bases aligning to TRBD2. CDR1 and CDR2 from the germline V gene are SGHRS and YFSETQ. Trimming removed 4 bases from V and 0 bases from J; junction bases left unmatched: 2. The CDR3 runs 14 residues. The CDR3: CASSAGDSTDTQYF. In DNA, the CDR3 is TGCGCCAGCAGCGCGGGGGACAGCACAGATACGCAGTATTTT.

The chain has TRBV11-1 and TRBJ2-5, with D maybe TRBD2 (5 bases). CDR1 and CDR2 (germline): SGHAT, FQDESV (reference sequence). V shed 2 bases and J shed 5 bases, with 15 bases lying between them. This CDR3 contains 15 residues. Here the CDR3 DNA reads TGTGCCAGCAGCTTATCGGGGTTGGAGTCGGAGACCCAGTACTTC. Residues: CASSLSGLESETQYF.

The chain is built from TRBV19 and TRBJ1-2; D remains ambiguous. The V gene's germline CDR1 is LNHDA and CDR2 SQIVND (reference sequence). V gave up 6 bases and J gave up 6 bases, with 17 bases separating them. The CDR3 extends over 14 amino acids. The CDR3 nucleotides read TGTGCCAGTAGACCCGGCGGGTTCGCGGATGGCTACACCTTC. It codes for CASRPGGFADGYTF.

The chain has TRBV18 and TRBJ1-3, with unresolved D. The length of the CDR3 is 15 residues. CDR1 is KGHSH, CDR2 LQKENI, per germline. V shed 2 bases and J shed 0 bases, with 8 bases lying between them. The CDR3 is CASSPGSTSGNTIYF. The CDR3 nucleotides are TGTGCCAGCTCACCAGGGTCCACCTCTGGAAACACCATATATTTT.

The chain combines TRBV9 with TRBJ2-1, with 10 bases lining up with TRBD2. CDR1 is SGDLS, CDR2 YYNGEE, per germline. V dropped 3 bases and J dropped 3; count of bases not matched to a gene: 9. The CDR3 loop spans 17 amino acids. CDR3 sequence: CASSGPGLAENYNEQFF. CDR3 DNA sequence: TGTGCCAGCAGCGGGCCCGGACTAGCGGAAAACTACAATGAGCAGTTCTTC.

This chain links TRBV11-2 with TRBJ1-6; 7 nucleotides align to TRBD1. The CDR3 length is 16 residues. Germline V gene sequence: CDR1 SGHAT, CDR2 FQNNGV. V lost 4 bases and J lost 8; bases outside the gene matches: 11. As DNA, the CDR3 is TGTGCCAGCAGCTCAGGGGGAGTCCGTGAGGATTCACCCCTCCACTTT. As protein: CASSSGGVREDSPLHF.

This chain uses TRBV4-2 with TRBJ1-1; D ambiguous. Trimming took 3 bases from V and 4 from J, leaving 9 bases between them. The CDR3 consists of 13 residues. Germline CDR1 and CDR2: LGHNA and YNFKEQ. This CDR3 reads CASSQGKSTEAFF. In DNA form, the CDR3 reads TGTGCCAGCAGCCAGGGGAAGAGCACTGAAGCTTTCTTT.

The CDR3 DNA sequence: TGTGCCAGCAGCGATGATATGGGACAGGTTGGATCCTACAATGAGCAGTTCTTC. Residues: CASSDDMGQVGSYNEQFF. This chain joins TRBV7-3 and TRBJ2-1; 8 bases fit TRBD1. Per germline, CDR1 SGHTA and CDR2 FQGTGA. The V gene end was trimmed by 5 bases and the J gene end by 1 base; junction bases not matched to a gene: 13. The CDR3 is 18 residues long.

V usage is TRBV2 and J usage is TRBJ2-4; 7 nucleotides agree with TRBD2. V lost 7 bases, J lost 0 bases, and 6 bases stayed unmatched. This CDR3 contains 15 residues. CDR1 is SNHLY, CDR2 FYNNEI, per germline. CDR3 nucleotides: TGTGCCAGCACTCGCGGGGGATTAGCCAAAAACATTCAGTACTTC. Translation gives CASTRGGLAKNIQYF. The whole variable domain, remainder taken from reference TRBV2 and TRBJ2-4, is EPEVTQTPSHQVTQMGQEVILRCVPISNHLYFYWYRQILGQKVEFLVSFYNNEISEKSEIFDDQFSVERPDGSNFTLKIRSTKLEDSAMYFCASTRGGLAKNIQYFGAGTRLSVL.

The genes are TRBV19 and TRBJ2-1; 9 positions match TRBD1. CDR1 and CDR2 from the germline V gene are LNHDA and SQIVND (reference sequence). With 6 bases clipped from V and 4 bases from J, the junction kept 7 bases outside the gene matches. The CDR3 spans 15 residues. CDR3 nucleotides: TGTGCCAGTAGCGGGACAGGGAGTAAATACAATGAGCAGTTCTTC. It is translated as CASSGTGSKYNEQFF.

The gene calls are TRBV2 and TRBJ2-1; 7 nucleotides align to TRBD1. V dropped 5 bases and J dropped 0; count of bases not matched to a gene: 19. Germline V gene sequence: CDR1 SNHLY, CDR2 FYNNEI. The CDR3 has 20 amino acids. In nucleotides, the CDR3 is TGTGCCAGCAGTCATCAGGGGGACGCAACCAGAAAGAGCTCCTACAATGAGCAGTTCTTC. This encodes CASSHQGDATRKSSYNEQFF.